This TCR beta chain is drawn from a study of blood T cell repertoires in COVID-19. In the source study's methods: Amplifying reference gene primers gave estimates of nucleated cell counts. Clones were sequenced by immunoSEQ multiplex PCR, and TCRdb holds only the in-frame ones, with some missing. The DNA gave D and trimming, while V, J and clone size come from that table. This sample has 310,000 or so clones, with over 80% found just once. The length of the CDR3 is 14 residues. Germline loops: CDR1 MNHEY, CDR2 SVGAGI. Trimming took 6 bases from V and 5 from J, leaving 16 bases between them. The age range of participants was 18 to 89 years, with residence in about two dozen US areas. Participant-given clinical history determined each cohort assignment. Cohort 3 donors were reported recovered after two negative PCRs, clearance, or symptom resolution.

V usage is TRBV6-5 and J usage is TRBJ1-2; D possibly corresponds to TRBD1 (5 bases). The sequencing input was PBMCs or T cells enriched from blood (not recorded which). The receptor comes from a woman between 18 and 29 years old who had recovered from COVID-19. CDR3 sequence (DNA): TGTGCCAGCAGCCAGGCGGAGGGGAGGTATGGCTACACCTTC. Protein sequence: CASSQAEGRYGYTF.